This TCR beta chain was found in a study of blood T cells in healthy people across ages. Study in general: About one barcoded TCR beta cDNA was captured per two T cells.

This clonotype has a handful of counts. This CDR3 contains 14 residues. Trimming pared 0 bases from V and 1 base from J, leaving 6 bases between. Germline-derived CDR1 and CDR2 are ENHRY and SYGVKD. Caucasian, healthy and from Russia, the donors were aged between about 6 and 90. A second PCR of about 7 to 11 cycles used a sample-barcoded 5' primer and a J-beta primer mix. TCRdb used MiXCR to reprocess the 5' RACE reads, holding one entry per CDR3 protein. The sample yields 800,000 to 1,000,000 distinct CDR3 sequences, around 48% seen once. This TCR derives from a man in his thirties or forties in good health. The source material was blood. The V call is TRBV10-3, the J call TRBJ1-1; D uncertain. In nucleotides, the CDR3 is TGTGCCATCAGTGAGTCCCGACAGAACACTGAAGCTTTCTTT. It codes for CAISESRQNTEAFF.